Detailed here is one TCR beta chain. Its antigen is not known. Each CDR3 protein gets one entry after TCRdb re-called the 5' RACE reads with MiXCR. The data show 150,000 or so distinct CDR3 sequences, 31% seen once. The source of the sample is a study of T-cell memory formation after mild COVID-19. Germline lookup yields CDR1 DFQATT and CDR2 SNEGSKA (reference sequence). The CDR3 consists of 13 residues. Between the trimmed V and J ends, which lost 3 bases and 4 bases, there was a span of 12 bases. Points from the study as a whole: Later expanders leaned CD4+, whereas day 15 to 85 contracting clones were balanced CD4/CD8. Second-wave clones that peaked on day 37 lacked confirmed SARS-CoV-2 specificity.

The TCR sequence derives from an adult woman who had mild COVID-19 (a few samples of this study predate the infection). Cell type and time point are not known. Material: PBMCs or a T cell subset sorted from them (not recorded which). V usage is TRBV20-1 and J usage is TRBJ1-2; D is undetermined. The CDR3 is CSASGDLVYGYTF. DNA for the CDR3: TGCAGTGCTAGCGGCGATTTGGTCTATGGCTACACCTTC.